A selection of T cell receptor beta chains follows, all from one sample in a study of early T cells in non-severe SARS-CoV-2 infection. TCRdb reanalysed the 5' RACE reads using MiXCR and keeps one entry per CDR3 protein. The sample has roughly 54,000 distinct CDR3 sequences, roughly 7.8% seen once. The material sequenced was whole blood, taken at baseline. These receptor sequences come from an adult who was a healthcare worker with PCR-confirmed SARS-CoV-2 infection or an uninfected control (not recorded which). CDR3s include the opening cysteine and the closing phenylalanine or tryptophan. D genes are given only for firm matches. Clone size is not always given. Where it is, it says once, few, many or a class for expanded clones.

len: 14
j_gene: TRBJ2-3
d_gene: -
abundance: few
v_gene: TRBV7-3
CDR3nt: TGTGCCAGCAGCCCCTCGGGGGCCACAGATACGCAGTATTTT
CDR3aa: CASSPSGATDTQYF

len: 14
j_gene: TRBJ1-1
d_gene: TRBD1
abundance: -
v_gene: TRBV20-1
CDR3nt: TGCAGTGCTAGAGTGTGGGACAGGGACACTGAAGCTTTCTTT
CDR3aa: CSARVWDRDTEAFF

len: 13
j_gene: TRBJ1-1
d_gene: TRBD1
abundance: few
v_gene: TRBV12-3/TRBV12-4
CDR3nt: TGTGCCAGCAGTTTGTCAGGGGGAGGTGAAGCTTTCTTT
CDR3aa: CASSLSGGGEAFF

len: 13
j_gene: TRBJ1-1
d_gene: -
abundance: -
v_gene: TRBV28
CDR3nt: TGTGCCAGCAGCTTTAAAACTAACACTGAAGCTTTCTTT
CDR3aa: CASSFKTNTEAFF

len: 14
j_gene: TRBJ2-1
d_gene: TRBD2
abundance: -
v_gene: TRBV5-1
CDR3nt: TGCGCCAGCAGCTTGACTAGCGGGAGTCTTGAGCAGTTCTTC
CDR3aa: CASSLTSGSLEQFF

len: 17
j_gene: TRBJ2-3
d_gene: -
abundance: many
v_gene: TRBV7-2
CDR3nt: TGTGCCAGCAGCTTAGGCGGGGGCAGGGGGCTCTCAGATACGCAGTATTTT
CDR3aa: CASSLGGGRGLSDTQYF

len: 13
j_gene: TRBJ1-1
d_gene: -
abundance: few
v_gene: TRBV7-6
CDR3nt: TGTGCCAGCAGCTTAGGGGAGGGTGGTGAAGCTTTCTTT
CDR3aa: CASSLGEGGEAFF

len: 15
j_gene: TRBJ2-3
d_gene: TRBD1
abundance: few
v_gene: TRBV29-1
CDR3nt: TGCAGCGTCACGACAGGGATGGTGGGCACAGATACGCAGTATTTT
CDR3aa: CSVTTGMVGTDTQYF

len: 16
j_gene: TRBJ2-5
d_gene: -
abundance: -
v_gene: TRBV4-1
CDR3nt: TGCGCCAGCAGCCAAGTTACTAGTTGGGGGCAAGAGACCCAGTACTTC
CDR3aa: CASSQVTSWGQETQYF

len: 15
j_gene: TRBJ2-1
d_gene: TRBD2
abundance: many
v_gene: TRBV20-1
CDR3nt: TGCAGTGCCCCCCAAACTAGCGGGAGAGTCAATGAGCAGTTCTTC
CDR3aa: CSAPQTSGRVNEQFF

len: 14
j_gene: TRBJ2-1
d_gene: -
abundance: few
v_gene: TRBV28
CDR3nt: TGTGCCAGCAGTTTATCTGCCCCGAACAATGAGCAGTTCTTC
CDR3aa: CASSLSAPNNEQFF

len: 16
j_gene: TRBJ1-4
d_gene: -
abundance: -
v_gene: TRBV7-9
CDR3nt: TGTGCCAGCAGTCAAGGATCTTCGGGAGCCTTTGAAAAACTGTTTTTT
CDR3aa: CASSQGSSGAFEKLFF

len: 14
j_gene: TRBJ2-1
d_gene: -
abundance: -
v_gene: TRBV24-1
CDR3nt: TGTGCCACCAGTGATTTGCGGAGGGAAAATGAGCAGTTCTTC
CDR3aa: CATSDLRRENEQFF

len: 13
j_gene: TRBJ1-2
d_gene: -
abundance: -
v_gene: TRBV12-3/TRBV12-4
CDR3nt: TGTGCCAGCAGTGGGACAACGGGCTATGGCTACACCTTC
CDR3aa: CASSGTTGYGYTF

len: 14
j_gene: TRBJ2-1
d_gene: TRBD2
abundance: many
v_gene: TRBV29-1
CDR3nt: TGCAGCGTTGAAAAGTTAGCGGGGATTAATGAGCAGTTCTTC
CDR3aa: CSVEKLAGINEQFF

len: 15
j_gene: TRBJ2-7
d_gene: -
abundance: few
v_gene: TRBV2
CDR3nt: TGTGCCAGCAGTGACGGGGGCCTCCCACTAGACGAGCAGTACTTC
CDR3aa: CASSDGGLPLDEQYF

len: 15
j_gene: TRBJ2-1
d_gene: TRBD1
abundance: -
v_gene: TRBV6-2/TRBV6-3
CDR3nt: TGTGCCAGCACTAAACCGGGACAGGGATCGGGTGAGCAGTTCTTC
CDR3aa: CASTKPGQGSGEQFF

len: 15
j_gene: TRBJ2-7
d_gene: TRBD1
abundance: -
v_gene: TRBV20-1
CDR3nt: TGCAGTGCTAGAGATTCAGGGGGCCTCTCCTACGAGCAGTACTTC
CDR3aa: CSARDSGGLSYEQYF

len: 13
j_gene: TRBJ1-2
d_gene: -
abundance: -
v_gene: TRBV29-1
CDR3nt: TGCAGCGTTATCGGAGGGCGGGACTATGGCTACACCTTC
CDR3aa: CSVIGGRDYGYTF

len: 15
j_gene: TRBJ2-7
d_gene: TRBD2
abundance: many
v_gene: TRBV3-1
CDR3nt: TGTGCCAGCAGCCAAGCTTCTAGCGGGAGATACGAGCAGTACTTC
CDR3aa: CASSQASSGRYEQYF

len: 19
j_gene: TRBJ2-1
d_gene: TRBD2
abundance: -
v_gene: TRBV5-1
CDR3nt: TGCGCCAGCAGCCGGACCCCCGGGACTAGCGGTGGCTCCTACAATGAGCAGTTCTTC
CDR3aa: CASSRTPGTSGGSYNEQFF

len: 15
j_gene: TRBJ2-5
d_gene: -
abundance: few
v_gene: TRBV28
CDR3nt: TGTGCCAGCAGCCCCGGGACGGACCGAGAAGAGACCCAGTACTTC
CDR3aa: CASSPGTDREETQYF

len: 16
j_gene: TRBJ2-2
d_gene: -
abundance: -
v_gene: TRBV10-2
CDR3nt: TGCGCCAGCAGTGAGCCCGGGATCCTATACACCGGGGAGCTGTTTTTT
CDR3aa: CASSEPGILYTGELFF

len: 13
j_gene: TRBJ2-7
d_gene: -
abundance: few
v_gene: TRBV20-1
CDR3nt: TGCAGTGCTATTAGACAGCCGACCTACGAGCAGTACTTC
CDR3aa: CSAIRQPTYEQYF

len: 12
j_gene: TRBJ1-2
d_gene: -
abundance: few
v_gene: TRBV9
CDR3nt: TGTGCCAGCAGCGTTTACAGGGAAGGCTACACCTTC
CDR3aa: CASSVYREGYTF

len: 13
j_gene: TRBJ1-2
d_gene: -
abundance: many
v_gene: TRBV4-2
CDR3nt: TGTGCCAGCAGCGGGGGAGGCATCTATGGCTACACCTTC
CDR3aa: CASSGGGIYGYTF

len: 14
j_gene: TRBJ2-5
d_gene: -
abundance: few
v_gene: TRBV7-9
CDR3nt: TGTGCCAGCAGCCCCCCCTCGGGGGCAGAGACCCAGTACTTC
CDR3aa: CASSPPSGAETQYF

len: 16
j_gene: TRBJ1-5
d_gene: -
abundance: many
v_gene: TRBV28
CDR3nt: TGTGCCAGCAGTTTTCTTACGGGACCGCTTAATCAGCCCCAGCATTTT
CDR3aa: CASSFLTGPLNQPQHF

len: 13
j_gene: TRBJ2-7
d_gene: -
abundance: many
v_gene: TRBV10-3
CDR3nt: TGTGCCATCACGAGCGACTTCTCCTACGAGCAGTACTTC
CDR3aa: CAITSDFSYEQYF

len: 14
j_gene: TRBJ2-3
d_gene: -
abundance: many
v_gene: TRBV7-3
CDR3nt: TGTGCCAGCAGCCTGACAGCTAGCACAGATACGCAGTATTTT
CDR3aa: CASSLTASTDTQYF

len: 15
j_gene: TRBJ2-1
d_gene: -
abundance: -
v_gene: TRBV19
CDR3nt: TGTGCCAGTAGCCCTAGGACAGTTGGTAACAATGAGCAGTTCTTC
CDR3aa: CASSPRTVGNNEQFF